The clone carrying this TCR beta chain is a singleton in its sample. Its antigen is unknown. This sample is part of a study of T cells after posttransplantation cyclophosphamide. This CDR3 has 14 amino acids. The ends were cut back, 4 bases at V and 2 bases at J, with 11 bases in the middle. CDR1 is LNHDA and CDR2 is SQIVND in the germline V gene (reference sequence). Data came from immunoSEQ multiplex PCR; TCRdb stores just in-frame clones and leaves some out. The sample shows 34,000 or so clones, 91% of them seen only once. The naive gate required viable CD3+CD4+ or CD3+CD8+ cells with CCR7+CD45RA+CD45RO-CD95-CD27+CD28+ phenotype. Study conclusions and caveats: Donor CD8+ memory clones often dominated recipient blood repertoires at later times. TRB overlap between skin or GI tissue T cells and blood was limited. After PTCy, TRB diversity resembled that of CNI/methotrexate controls.

The sequencing sample was made of naive CD4+ T cells sorted from blood. The sequence was obtained from a young man in good health and a related stem cell transplant donor. The chain combines TRBV19 with TRBJ1-1, with D maybe TRBD1 (5 bases). This CDR3 is CASSTQTDNTEAFF. The DNA for the CDR3 is TGTGCCAGTAGTACTCAGACAGACAACACTGAAGCTTTCTTT.